This TCR beta chain originates from a study of shared clonotypes between healthy human individuals. This clone occurred a few times. Its cognate antigen is unknown. The protocol was immunoSEQ multiplex PCR, while the TCRdb copy is restricted to in-frame clones and leaves out a portion. The table includes about 590,000 clones, roughly 95% detected once. CDR3 length equals 13 residues. V shed 0 bases and J shed 3 bases, with 6 bases lying between them. Germline V lookup: CDR1 SGDLS, CDR2 YYNGEE. CD45RO-negative CD8 cells positively selected for CCR7 made up the naive population, which excluded terminally differentiated effector memory CD45RA+ cells. Study results and caveats: Generally, naive subsets (rather than memory subsets) showed larger estimated richness.

The receptor was isolated from a woman aged 25 to 39 in good health. The sequencing input was naive CD8+ T cells sorted from blood. The chain combines TRBV9 with TRBJ1-1, with unresolved D. The CDR3, as DNA: TGTGCCAGCAGCGTAGGGTTGGACACTGAAGCTTTCTTT. It specifies CASSVGLDTEAFF.